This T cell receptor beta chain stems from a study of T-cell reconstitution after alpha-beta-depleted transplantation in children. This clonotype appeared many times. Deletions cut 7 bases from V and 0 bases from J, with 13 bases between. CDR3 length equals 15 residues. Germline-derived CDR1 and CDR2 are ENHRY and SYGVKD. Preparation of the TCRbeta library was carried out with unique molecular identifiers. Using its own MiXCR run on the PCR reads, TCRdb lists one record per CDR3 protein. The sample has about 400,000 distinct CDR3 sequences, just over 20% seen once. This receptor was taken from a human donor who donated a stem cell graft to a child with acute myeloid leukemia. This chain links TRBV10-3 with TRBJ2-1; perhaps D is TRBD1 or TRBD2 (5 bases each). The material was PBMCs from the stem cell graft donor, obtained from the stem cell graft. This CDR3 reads CAIMARDDSYNEQFF. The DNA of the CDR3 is TGTGCCATCATGGCCCGGGACGACTCCTACAATGAGCAGTTCTTC.